The rows below give T cell receptor beta chains drawn from one sample of a study of blood T cell repertoires in COVID-19. The data were produced by immunoSEQ multiplex PCR, yet TCRdb's version contains in-frame clones alone and is incomplete. The sample lists around 130,000 clones; about 80% were seen once. Sequenced material: peripheral blood. These receptors originate from a man aged 35-49 years with active or convalescent COVID-19. CDR3s include the opening cysteine and the closing phenylalanine or tryptophan. A D gene is named only where the DNA matches it firmly. Size values are once, few and many counts, or a class for expanded clones, and some rows have none.

j_call: TRBJ1-2; v_call: TRBV2; clone_size: NA; d_call: NA; cdr3_nt: TGTGCCAGCAGTGAAGTCACTTCCTATGGCTACACCTTC; cdr3_aa: CASSEVTSYGYTF
j_call: TRBJ1-3; v_call: TRBV6-1; clone_size: NA; d_call: NA; cdr3_nt: TGTGCCAGCAGTGATGGGCGTTTGAGCTCTGGAAACACCATATATTTT; cdr3_aa: CASSDGRLSSGNTIYF
j_call: TRBJ2-7; v_call: TRBV19; clone_size: NA; d_call: TRBD1; cdr3_nt: TGTGCCAGTAGTGTACAGGGGTCATACTCCTACGAGCAGTACTTC; cdr3_aa: CASSVQGSYSYEQYF
j_call: TRBJ2-5; v_call: TRBV27; clone_size: NA; d_call: TRBD1; cdr3_nt: TGTGCCAGCAGTGGGACAGCAATTCAAGAGACCCAGTACTTC; cdr3_aa: CASSGTAIQETQYF
j_call: TRBJ1-5; v_call: TRBV10-1; clone_size: NA; d_call: NA; cdr3_nt: TGCGCCAGCAGTCGGCAGGGTAATAGCAATCAGCCCCAGCATTTT; cdr3_aa: CASSRQGNSNQPQHF
j_call: TRBJ2-5; v_call: TRBV7-2; clone_size: NA; d_call: TRBD2; cdr3_nt: TGTGCCAGCAGCAAGACTAGCGGGGTTCAAGAGACCCAGTACTTC; cdr3_aa: CASSKTSGVQETQYF
j_call: TRBJ2-3; v_call: TRBV18; clone_size: NA; d_call: TRBD1; cdr3_nt: TGTGCCAGCTCACCGGGACAGGGTACAGATACGCAGTATTTT; cdr3_aa: CASSPGQGTDTQYF
j_call: TRBJ1-1; v_call: TRBV6-6; clone_size: NA; d_call: TRBD1; cdr3_nt: TGTGCCAGCAGTTACTCGATCAACAGGGGTGGAACTGAAGCTTTCTTT; cdr3_aa: CASSYSINRGGTEAFF
j_call: TRBJ1-1; v_call: TRBV6-6; clone_size: once; d_call: TRBD1; cdr3_nt: TGTGCCAGCAGTTTACAGGGGGCTGGAACTGAAGCTTTCTTT; cdr3_aa: CASSLQGAGTEAFF
j_call: TRBJ2-7; v_call: TRBV25-1; clone_size: NA; d_call: NA; cdr3_nt: TGTGCCAGCCCGAGGGGACACCCCCCCTGGGAGACTTACGAGCAGTACTTC; cdr3_aa: CASPRGHPPWETYEQYF
j_call: TRBJ2-2; v_call: TRBV5-1; clone_size: NA; d_call: NA; cdr3_nt: TGCGCCAGCAGCCTGGTAGGAGGGTTCACCGGGGAGCTGTTTTTT; cdr3_aa: CASSLVGGFTGELFF
j_call: TRBJ2-7; v_call: TRBV7-3; clone_size: NA; d_call: NA; cdr3_nt: TGTGCCAGCAGCCTTCTCTACGAGCAGTACTTC; cdr3_aa: CASSLLYEQYF
j_call: TRBJ2-1; v_call: TRBV9; clone_size: few; d_call: NA; cdr3_nt: TGTGCCAGCAGCGCCTATAGGGGGTCGTCCCCCTACAATGAGCAGTTCTTC; cdr3_aa: CASSAYRGSSPYNEQFF
j_call: TRBJ2-1; v_call: TRBV29-1; clone_size: NA; d_call: TRBD2; cdr3_nt: TGCAGCGTTGGGGCTAGCGGGGGCTTTAGCTCCTACAATGAGCAGTTCTTC; cdr3_aa: CSVGASGGFSSYNEQFF
j_call: TRBJ1-2; v_call: TRBV27; clone_size: NA; d_call: NA; cdr3_nt: TGTGCCAGCTCCGCCTGGGGGGGTGGCTACACCTTC; cdr3_aa: CASSAWGGGYTF
j_call: TRBJ2-1; v_call: TRBV12-5; clone_size: once; d_call: NA; cdr3_nt: TGTGCTAGTGCCGGGTACAATGAGCAGTTCTTC; cdr3_aa: CASAGYNEQFF